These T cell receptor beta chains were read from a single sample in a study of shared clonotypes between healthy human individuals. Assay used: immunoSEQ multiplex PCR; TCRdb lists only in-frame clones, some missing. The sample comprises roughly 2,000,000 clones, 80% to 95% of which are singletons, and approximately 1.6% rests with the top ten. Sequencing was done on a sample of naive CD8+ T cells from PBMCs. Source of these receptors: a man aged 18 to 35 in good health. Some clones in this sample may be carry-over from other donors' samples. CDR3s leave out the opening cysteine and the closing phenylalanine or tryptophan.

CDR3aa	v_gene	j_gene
SACRGNTGELF	TRBV29-1	TRBJ2-2
ASSLWGPHMNTEAF	TRBV27	TRBJ1-1
ASSQGIVGGAEAF	TRBV4-1	TRBJ1-1
ASSGRLAGAPYEQY	TRBV13	TRBJ2-7
ASSLRMGAVGLNTEAF	TRBV27	TRBJ1-1
ASRTHMSGLGKDYEQY	TRBV28	TRBJ2-7
ASSFRGGPSYEQY	TRBV27	TRBJ2-7
ASSSPYPGTSGSSEQY	TRBV11-2	TRBJ2-7
ASSQDVGETQY	TRBV4-1	TRBJ2-5
ASSPTTGPPADTQY	TRBV27	TRBJ2-3
ASSLKYPNTIY	TRBV6-5	TRBJ1-3
ASSQDLGGGYT	TRBV19	TRBJ1-2
ASTPKLRQVNQPQH	TRBV28	TRBJ1-5
ASSFDRDTEAF	TRBV13	TRBJ1-1
ASSVDQRGTEAF	TRBV9	TRBJ1-1
ASSWREGTNEQF	TRBV6-6	TRBJ2-1
ASSDGSGSSYNEQF	TRBV9	TRBJ2-1
AAKTPTDTQY	TRBV6-6	TRBJ2-3
ASSLTPAEQY	TRBV5-1	TRBJ2-7
ASSPKADPSTDTQY	TRBV7-6	TRBJ2-3
ASGPRTSGRVFRNEQF	TRBV19	TRBJ2-1
ASSGTSSYEQY	TRBV13	TRBJ2-7
ASRGGPRPYEQY	TRBV6-5	TRBJ2-7
ASSSSVSGRSGTDTQY	TRBV9	TRBJ2-3
ASSLVGTSFADEQF	TRBV5-1	TRBJ2-1
ASSLAKGYEQY	TRBV7-9	TRBJ2-7
SVVPGTGNEQY	TRBV29-1	TRBJ2-7
SVLGTGHNEQF	TRBV29-1	TRBJ2-1
ATSRGSAGPQNTGELF	TRBV15	TRBJ2-2
ASLGGKGQGLAYGYT	TRBV30	TRBJ1-2
ASSQGTSGSSYEQY	TRBV4-3	TRBJ2-7
ASSVATSPQGRNEQF	TRBV9	TRBJ2-1
AISERQINEKLF	TRBV10-3	TRBJ1-4